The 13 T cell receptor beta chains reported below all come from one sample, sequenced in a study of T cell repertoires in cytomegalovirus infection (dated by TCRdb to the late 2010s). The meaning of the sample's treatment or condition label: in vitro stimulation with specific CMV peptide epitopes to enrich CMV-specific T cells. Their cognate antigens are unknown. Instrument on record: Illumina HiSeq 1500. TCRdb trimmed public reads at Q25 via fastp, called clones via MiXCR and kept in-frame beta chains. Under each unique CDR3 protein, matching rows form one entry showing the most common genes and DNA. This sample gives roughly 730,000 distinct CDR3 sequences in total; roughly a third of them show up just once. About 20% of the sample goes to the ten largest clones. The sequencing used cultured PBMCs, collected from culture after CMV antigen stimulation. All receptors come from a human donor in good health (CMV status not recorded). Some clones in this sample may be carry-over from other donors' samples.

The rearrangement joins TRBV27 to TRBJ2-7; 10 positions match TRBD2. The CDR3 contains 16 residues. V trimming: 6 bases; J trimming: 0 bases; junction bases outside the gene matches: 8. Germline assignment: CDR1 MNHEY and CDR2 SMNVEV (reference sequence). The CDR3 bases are TGTGCCAGCAGCGACTCGGGACTAGCGAGCTCCTACGAGCAGTACTTC. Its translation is CASSDSGLASSYEQYF.

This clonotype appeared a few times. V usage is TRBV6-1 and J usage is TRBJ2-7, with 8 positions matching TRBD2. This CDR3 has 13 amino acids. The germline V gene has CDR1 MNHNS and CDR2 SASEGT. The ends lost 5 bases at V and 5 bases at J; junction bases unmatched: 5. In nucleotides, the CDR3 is TGTGCCAGCAGTCTCAGCGGGAGTAACGAGCAGTACTTC. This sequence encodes CASSLSGSNEQYF.

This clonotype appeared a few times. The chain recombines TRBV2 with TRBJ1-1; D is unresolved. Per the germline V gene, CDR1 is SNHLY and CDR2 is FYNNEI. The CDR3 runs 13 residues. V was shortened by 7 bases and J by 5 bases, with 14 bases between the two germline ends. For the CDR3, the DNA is TGTGCCAGCATGAAGCGGGGTGTAACTGAAGCTTTCTTT. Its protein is CASMKRGVTEAFF.

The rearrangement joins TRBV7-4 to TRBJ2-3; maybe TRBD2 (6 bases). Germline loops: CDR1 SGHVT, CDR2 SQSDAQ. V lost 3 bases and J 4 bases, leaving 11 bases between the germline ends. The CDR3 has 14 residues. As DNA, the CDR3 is TGTGCCAGCAGCTTTGGAGGGCAAGCAGATACGCAGTATTTT. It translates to CASSFGGQADTQYF.

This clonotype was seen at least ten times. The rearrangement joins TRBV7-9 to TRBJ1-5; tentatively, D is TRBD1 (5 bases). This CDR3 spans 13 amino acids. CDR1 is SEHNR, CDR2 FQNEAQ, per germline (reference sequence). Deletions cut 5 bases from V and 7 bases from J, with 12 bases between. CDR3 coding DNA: TGTGCCAGCAGCCCCACCGGGGACCAGCCCCAGCATTTT. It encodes CASSPTGDQPQHF.

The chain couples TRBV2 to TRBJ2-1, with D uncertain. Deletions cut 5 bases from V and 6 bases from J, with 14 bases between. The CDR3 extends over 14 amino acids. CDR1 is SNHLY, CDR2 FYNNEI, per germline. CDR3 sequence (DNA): TGTGCCAGCAGTCCCCTCAGGCAAACCAATGAGCAGTTCTTC. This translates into CASSPLRQTNEQFF.

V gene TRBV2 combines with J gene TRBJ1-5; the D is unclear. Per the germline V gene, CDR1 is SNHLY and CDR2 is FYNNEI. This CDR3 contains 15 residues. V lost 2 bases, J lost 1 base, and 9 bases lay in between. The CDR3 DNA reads TGTGCCAGCAGTGAATGGACTGTAAGCAATCAGCCCCAGCATTTT. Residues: CASSEWTVSNQPQHF.

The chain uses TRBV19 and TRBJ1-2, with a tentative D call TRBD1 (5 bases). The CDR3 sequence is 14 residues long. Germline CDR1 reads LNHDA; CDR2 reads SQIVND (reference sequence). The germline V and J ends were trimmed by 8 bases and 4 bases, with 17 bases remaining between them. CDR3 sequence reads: CASSRGGGIYGYTF. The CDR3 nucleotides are TGTGCCAGTTCTCGGGGGGGGGGAATCTATGGCTACACCTTC.

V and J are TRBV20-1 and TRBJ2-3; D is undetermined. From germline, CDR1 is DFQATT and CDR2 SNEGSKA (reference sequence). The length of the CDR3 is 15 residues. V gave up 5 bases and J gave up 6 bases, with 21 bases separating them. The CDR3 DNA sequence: TGCAGTGCTCTAACGATACACACCGTTCGCGATACGCAGTATTTT. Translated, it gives CSALTIHTVRDTQYF.

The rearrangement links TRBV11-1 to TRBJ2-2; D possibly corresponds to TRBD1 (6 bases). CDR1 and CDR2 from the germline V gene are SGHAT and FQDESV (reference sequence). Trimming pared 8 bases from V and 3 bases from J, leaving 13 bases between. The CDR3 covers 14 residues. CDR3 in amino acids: CASGPQGYTGELFF. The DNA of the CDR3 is TGTGCCAGCGGACCACAGGGATACACCGGGGAGCTGTTTTTT.

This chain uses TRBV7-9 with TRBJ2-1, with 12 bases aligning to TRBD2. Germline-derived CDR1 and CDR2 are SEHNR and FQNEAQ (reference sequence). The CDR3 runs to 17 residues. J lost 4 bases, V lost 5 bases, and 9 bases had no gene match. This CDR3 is CASSPALAGGPYNEQFF. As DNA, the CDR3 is TGTGCCAGCAGCCCGGCACTAGCGGGGGGCCCATACAATGAGCAGTTCTTC. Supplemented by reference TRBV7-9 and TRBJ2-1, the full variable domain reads DTGVSQNPRHKITKRGQNVTFRCDPISEHNRLYWYRQTLGQGPEFLTYFQNEAQLEKSRLLSDRFSAERPKGSFSTLEIQRTEQGDSAMYLCASSPALAGGPYNEQFFGPGTRLTVL.

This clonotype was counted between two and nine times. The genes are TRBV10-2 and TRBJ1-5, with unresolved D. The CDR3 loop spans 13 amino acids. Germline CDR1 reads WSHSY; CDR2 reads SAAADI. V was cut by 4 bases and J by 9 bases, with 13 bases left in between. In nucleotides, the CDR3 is TGCGCCAGCAGTGGAGACGCTATACGGCCCCAGCATTTT. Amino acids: CASSGDAIRPQHF.

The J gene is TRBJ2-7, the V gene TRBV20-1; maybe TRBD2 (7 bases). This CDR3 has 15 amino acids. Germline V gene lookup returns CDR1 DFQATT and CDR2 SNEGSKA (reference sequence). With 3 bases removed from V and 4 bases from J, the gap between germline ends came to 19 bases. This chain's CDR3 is CSASQAGHFLYEQYF. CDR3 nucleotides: TGCAGTGCTAGTCAAGCGGGACACTTCCTTTACGAGCAGTACTTC.